These 3 T cell receptor beta chains were all obtained from the same sample, sequenced in a study of blood T cells in healthy people across ages. It was with a sample-barcoded 5' primer and a J-beta primer mix that a second PCR of roughly 7 to 12 cycles was run. One entry per CDR3 protein, called by TCRdb with MiXCR from the 5' RACE reads. The sample shows approximately 1,000,000 distinct CDR3 sequences, around 45% of them seen only once. The sample consisted of blood. These TCRs come from a woman aged 55-75 years in good health.

A word on this clonotype: At one boundary the junction diverges from the germline segment, which might be a read error. The chain employs TRBV18 and TRBJ2-5, with 11 nucleotides matching TRBD2. Germline V gene sequence: CDR1 KGHSH, CDR2 LQKENI. The CDR3 covers 15 residues. This chain's CDR3 is CASSNGLAGQETRYF. For the CDR3, the DNA is TGTGCCAGCTCCAATGGACTAGCGGGCCAAGAGACCCGGTACTTC.

This clonotype has just a few counts. This rearrangement joins TRBV6-6 to TRBJ2-7; D is possibly TRBD1 or TRBD2 (7 bases each). CDR3 length: 15 residues. The germline CDR1 and CDR2 sequences are MNHNY and SVGAGI (reference sequence). V shed 4 bases and J shed 3 bases, with 16 bases lying between them. In DNA form, the CDR3 reads TGTGCCAGCAGTTCCAGCGGGGCAGGGGGCTACGAGCAGTACTTC. Protein: CASSSSGAGGYEQYF.

V is TRBV9 and J is TRBJ2-1; no reliable D call. The CDR3 extends over 16 amino acids. V was cut by 0 bases and J by 6 bases, with 16 bases left in between. The germline gives CDR1 SGDLS, CDR2 YYNGEE. The CDR3 protein is CASSVGGRLLGNEQFF. DNA for the CDR3: TGTGCCAGCAGCGTAGGGGGAAGGCTTCTAGGCAATGAGCAGTTCTTC.